This T cell receptor beta chain appears in the sequencing data of a study of blood T cells in healthy people across ages. Combining a sample-barcoded 5' primer with a J-beta primer mix, a second PCR ran for roughly 6 to 11 cycles. TCRdb reprocessed the 5' RACE reads with MiXCR, giving one entry per CDR3 protein. This table has about 1 million distinct CDR3 sequences, under 45% appearing once. Trimming stripped 2 bases from V and 3 bases from J, with 10 bases between. There are 14 residues in the CDR3. CDR1 is SEHNR and CDR2 is FQNEAQ in the germline V gene (reference sequence). V is TRBV7-9 and J is TRBJ1-2; no clear D. The specimen was blood. The sequence derives from an older woman in good health. The DNA for the CDR3 is TGTGCCAGCAGCTTAATGGACGGATACTATGGCTACACCTTC. Encoded protein: CASSLMDGYYGYTF.